This record concerns one T cell receptor (beta chain) sequence. The study used healthy donors as controls matched for age and sex. Negative isolation yielded CD4+ and CD8+ T cells, and FACS enriched TEMRA cells. This sample is drawn from a study of CD8 T cells in Susac syndrome. Random-hexamer reverse transcription was applied to about 0.45 to 1 ug RNA. Across 54 Vbeta and 13 Jbeta, immunoSEQ multiplex PCR amplified TCR beta CDR3. MiXCR, run by TCRdb on the immunoSEQ multiplex PCR reads, gives a single entry per CDR3 protein. The repertoire holds 120,000 to 150,000 distinct CDR3 sequences, with approximately 93% as singletons. V was clipped by 7 bases and J by 3 bases; unmatched bases: 5. This CDR3 is 14 amino acids long.

The sequenced sample consisted of CD4+ T cells from PBMCs. The gene calls are TRBV12-3 or TRBV12-4 and TRBJ2-5, with 10 positions matching TRBD2. This receptor was taken from a human donor in good health. The CDR3 DNA is TGTGCCAGCACCCTAGCGGGGGTAGAAGAGACCCAGTACTTC. Amino acid sequence: CASTLAGVEETQYF.